This TCR beta chain was observed in a study of cytomegalovirus exposure and HLA in healthy donors. It was with 60 Vbeta and 13 Jbeta primers that the PCR ran. Sequenced by immunoSEQ multiplex PCR; TCRdb stores in-frame clones only, minus some. The sample carries 150,000 to 200,000 clones, 76% recorded once. Sequencing was done on a sample of PBMCs. The sequence was obtained from a male donor in good health and CMV-seronegative.

This chain's CDR3 is CASSPLGSGQGYQPQHF. The CDR3 nucleotides are TGTGCCAGCTCACCACTTGGTTCGGGACAGGGCTATCAGCCCCAGCATTTT. The chain links TRBV18 to TRBJ1-5; 9 bases fit TRBD1. CDR1 and CDR2 (germline): KGHSH, LQKENI. This CDR3 has 17 residues. With V trimmed by 1 base and J by 5 bases, 9 bases remained unmatched.